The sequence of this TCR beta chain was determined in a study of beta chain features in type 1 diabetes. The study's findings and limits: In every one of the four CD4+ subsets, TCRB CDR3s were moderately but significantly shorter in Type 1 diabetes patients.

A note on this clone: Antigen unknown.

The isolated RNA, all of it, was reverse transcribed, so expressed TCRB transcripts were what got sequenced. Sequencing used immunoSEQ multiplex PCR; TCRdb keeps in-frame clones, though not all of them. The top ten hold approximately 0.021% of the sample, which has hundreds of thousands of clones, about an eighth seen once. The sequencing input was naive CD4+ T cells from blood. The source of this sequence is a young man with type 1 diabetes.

The CDR3 coding sequence is TGCGCCAGCGGAATGTTGAACACTGAAGCTTTCTTT. The encoded protein is CASGMLNTEAFF. The J gene is TRBJ1-1, the V gene TRBV5-1; D is unclear. Looked up from germline, CDR1 is SGHRS and CDR2 is YFSETQ. There are 12 residues in the CDR3. V was trimmed by 7 bases and J by 0 bases, leaving 7 bases between them.